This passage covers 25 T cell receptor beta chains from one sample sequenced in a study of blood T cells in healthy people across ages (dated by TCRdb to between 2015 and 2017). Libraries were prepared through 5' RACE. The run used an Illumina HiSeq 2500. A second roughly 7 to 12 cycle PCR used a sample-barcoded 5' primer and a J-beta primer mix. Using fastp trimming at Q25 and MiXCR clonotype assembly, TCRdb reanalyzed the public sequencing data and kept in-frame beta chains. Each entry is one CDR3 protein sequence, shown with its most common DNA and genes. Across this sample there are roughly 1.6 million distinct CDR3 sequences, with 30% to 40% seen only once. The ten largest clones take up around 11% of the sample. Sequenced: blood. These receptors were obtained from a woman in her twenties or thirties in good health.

This CDR3 is CASSLLSGRPGEQFF. The CDR3 DNA follows: TGTGCCAGCAGCCTCTTAAGCGGGAGGCCAGGTGAGCAGTTCTTC. V gene TRBV9 combines with J gene TRBJ2-1, with 9 bases that match TRBD2. The CDR3 loop spans 15 amino acids. CDR1 is SGDLS, CDR2 YYNGEE, per germline. V dropped 4 bases and J dropped 9; count of bases not matched to a gene: 11.

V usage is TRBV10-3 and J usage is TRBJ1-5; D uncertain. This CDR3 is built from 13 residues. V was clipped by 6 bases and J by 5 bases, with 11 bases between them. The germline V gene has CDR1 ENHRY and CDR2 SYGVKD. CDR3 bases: TGTGCCATCAGCGAAGCTTCTGATCAGCCCCAGCATTTT. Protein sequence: CAISEASDQPQHF.

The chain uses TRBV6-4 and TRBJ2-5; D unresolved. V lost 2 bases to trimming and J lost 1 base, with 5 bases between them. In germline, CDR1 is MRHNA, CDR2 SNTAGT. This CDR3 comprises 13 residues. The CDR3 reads CASSDAPQETQYF. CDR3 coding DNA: TGTGCCAGCAGTGACGCCCCCCAAGAGACCCAGTACTTC.

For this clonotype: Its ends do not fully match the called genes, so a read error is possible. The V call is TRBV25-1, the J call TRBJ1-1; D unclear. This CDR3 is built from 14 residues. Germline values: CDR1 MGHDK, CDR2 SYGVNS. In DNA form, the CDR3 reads TGTGCCAGCAGTGCCCCGACCCAGTACACTGTAGCTTTCTTT. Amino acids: CASSAPTQYTVAFF.

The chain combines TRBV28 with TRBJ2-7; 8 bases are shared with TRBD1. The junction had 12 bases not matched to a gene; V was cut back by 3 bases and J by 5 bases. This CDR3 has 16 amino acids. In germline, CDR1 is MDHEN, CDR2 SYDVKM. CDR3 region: CASSFTGQGIWNEQYF. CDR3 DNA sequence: TGTGCCAGCAGTTTCACAGGACAGGGTATTTGGAACGAGCAGTACTTC.

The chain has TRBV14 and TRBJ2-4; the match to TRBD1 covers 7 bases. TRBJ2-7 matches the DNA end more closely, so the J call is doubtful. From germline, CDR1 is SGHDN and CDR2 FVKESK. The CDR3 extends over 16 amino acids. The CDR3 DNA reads TGTGCCAGCAGTCCTACCCTGACAGGGTCCGGCTACGAGCAGTACTTC. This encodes CASSPTLTGSGYEQYF.

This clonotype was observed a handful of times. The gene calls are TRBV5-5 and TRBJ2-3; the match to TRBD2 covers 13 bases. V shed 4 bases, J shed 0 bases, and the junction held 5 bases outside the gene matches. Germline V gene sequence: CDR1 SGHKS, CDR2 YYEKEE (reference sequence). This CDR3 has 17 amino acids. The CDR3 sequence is CASSTGLAGISTDTQYF. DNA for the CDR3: TGTGCCAGCAGCACGGGACTAGCGGGGATTAGCACAGATACGCAGTATTTT.

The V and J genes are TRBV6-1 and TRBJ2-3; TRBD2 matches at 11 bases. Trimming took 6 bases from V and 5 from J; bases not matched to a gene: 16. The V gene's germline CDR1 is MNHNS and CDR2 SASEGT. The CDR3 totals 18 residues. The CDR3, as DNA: TGTGCCAGCAGAAAGGGGACTAGCGGTTCTCATGGAAGAGATACGCAGTATTTT. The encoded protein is CASRKGTSGSHGRDTQYF.

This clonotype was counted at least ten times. The CDR3 is CASSQEDPTSYEQYF. The CDR3 bases are TGTGCCAGCAGCCAAGAGGACCCCACTTCCTACGAGCAGTACTTC. The V call is TRBV4-2, the J call TRBJ2-7; D gene unclear. This CDR3 comprises 15 residues. V shed 0 bases and J shed 1 base, with 10 bases lying between them. Looked up from germline, CDR1 is LGHNA and CDR2 is YNFKEQ.

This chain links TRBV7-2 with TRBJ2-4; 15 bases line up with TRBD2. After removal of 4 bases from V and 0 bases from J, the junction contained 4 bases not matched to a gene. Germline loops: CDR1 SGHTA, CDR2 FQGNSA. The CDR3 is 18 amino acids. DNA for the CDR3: TGTGCCAGCAGCTCGGGACTAGCGGGAGGATTAGCCAAAAACATTCAGTACTTC. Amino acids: CASSSGLAGGLAKNIQYF. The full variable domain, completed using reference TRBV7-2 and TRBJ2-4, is GAGVSQSPSNKVTEKGKDVELRCDPISGHTALYWYRQSLGQGLEFLIYFQGNSAPDKSGLPSDRFSAERTGGSVSTLTIQRTQQEDSAVYLCASSSGLAGGLAKNIQYFGAGTRLSVL.

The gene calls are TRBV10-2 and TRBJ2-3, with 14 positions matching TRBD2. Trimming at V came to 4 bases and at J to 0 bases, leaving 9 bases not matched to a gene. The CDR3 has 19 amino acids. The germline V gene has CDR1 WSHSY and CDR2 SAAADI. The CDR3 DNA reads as TGCGCCAGCAGTGTCACAGGACTAGCGGGGGGCTCAAGCACAGATACGCAGTATTTT. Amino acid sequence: CASSVTGLAGGSSTDTQYF.

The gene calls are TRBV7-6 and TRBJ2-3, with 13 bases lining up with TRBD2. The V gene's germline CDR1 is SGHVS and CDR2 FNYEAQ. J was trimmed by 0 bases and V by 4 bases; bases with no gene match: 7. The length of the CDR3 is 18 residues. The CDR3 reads CASSSGGTSGTSTDTQYF. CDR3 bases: TGTGCCAGCAGCTCGGGGGGGACTAGCGGGACTAGCACAGATACGCAGTATTTT.

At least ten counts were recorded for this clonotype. The DNA of the CDR3 is TGTGCCAGCAGCTTGGACGTTGCAGATACGCAGTATTTT. Translated: CASSLDVADTQYF. The chain is built from TRBV7-2 and TRBJ2-3; D gene unclear. The CDR3 has 13 residues. In germline, CDR1 is SGHTA, CDR2 FQGNSA. V dropped 3 bases and J dropped 4 bases, with 8 bases sitting between them. The full variable domain, its missing parts supplied by reference TRBV7-2 and TRBJ2-3, is GAGVSQSPSNKVTEKGKDVELRCDPISGHTALYWYRQSLGQGLEFLIYFQGNSAPDKSGLPSDRFSAERTGGSVSTLTIQRTQQEDSAVYLCASSLDVADTQYFGPGTRLTVL.

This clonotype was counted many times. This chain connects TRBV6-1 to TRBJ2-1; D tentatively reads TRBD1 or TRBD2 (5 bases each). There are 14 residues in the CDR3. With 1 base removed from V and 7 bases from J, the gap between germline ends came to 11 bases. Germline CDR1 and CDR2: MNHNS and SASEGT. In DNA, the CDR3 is TGTGCCAGCAGTGAAGTCAGGGAGCGGAATGAGCAGTTCTTC. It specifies CASSEVRERNEQFF.

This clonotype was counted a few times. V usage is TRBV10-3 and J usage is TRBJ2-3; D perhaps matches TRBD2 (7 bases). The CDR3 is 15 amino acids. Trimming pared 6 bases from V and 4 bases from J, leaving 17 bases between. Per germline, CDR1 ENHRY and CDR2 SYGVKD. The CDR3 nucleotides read TGTGCCATCAGGGCGGGGGCAGGGGAGGCAGATACGCAGTATTTT. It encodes CAIRAGAGEADTQYF.

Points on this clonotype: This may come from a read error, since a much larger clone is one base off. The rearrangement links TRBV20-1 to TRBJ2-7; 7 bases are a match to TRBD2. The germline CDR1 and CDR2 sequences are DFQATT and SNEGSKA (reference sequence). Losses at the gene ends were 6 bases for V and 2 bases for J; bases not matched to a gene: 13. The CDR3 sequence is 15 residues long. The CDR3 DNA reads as TGCAGTGCGTACCCCTCTTCTAGCGGAACCTACGAGCAGTACTTC. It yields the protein CSAYPSSSGTYEQYF.

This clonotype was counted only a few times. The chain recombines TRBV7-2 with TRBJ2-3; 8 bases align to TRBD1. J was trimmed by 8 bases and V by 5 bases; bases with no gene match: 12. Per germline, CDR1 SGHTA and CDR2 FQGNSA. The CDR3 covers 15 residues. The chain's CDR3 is CASSISDRAVGTQYF. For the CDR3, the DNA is TGTGCCAGCAGCATTTCGGACAGGGCTGTAGGTACGCAGTATTTT. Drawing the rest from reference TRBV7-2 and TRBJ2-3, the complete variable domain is GAGVSQSPSNKVTEKGKDVELRCDPISGHTALYWYRQSLGQGLEFLIYFQGNSAPDKSGLPSDRFSAERTGGSVSTLTIQRTQQEDSAVYLCASSISDRAVGTQYFGPGTRLTVL.

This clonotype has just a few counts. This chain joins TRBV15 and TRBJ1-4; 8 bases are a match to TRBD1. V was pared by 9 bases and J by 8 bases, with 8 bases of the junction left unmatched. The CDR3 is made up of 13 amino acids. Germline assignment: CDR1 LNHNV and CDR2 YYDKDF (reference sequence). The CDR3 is CATNDRGREKLFF. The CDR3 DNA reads TGTGCCACTAACGACAGGGGTCGGGAAAAACTGTTTTTT.

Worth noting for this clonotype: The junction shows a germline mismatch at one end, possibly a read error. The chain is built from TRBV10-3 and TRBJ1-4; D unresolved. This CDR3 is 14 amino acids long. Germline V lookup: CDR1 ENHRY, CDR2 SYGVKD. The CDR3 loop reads CAISDRGKNEKRFF. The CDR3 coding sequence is TGTGCCATCAGTGATAGAGGGAAGAATGAAAAACGGTTTTTT.

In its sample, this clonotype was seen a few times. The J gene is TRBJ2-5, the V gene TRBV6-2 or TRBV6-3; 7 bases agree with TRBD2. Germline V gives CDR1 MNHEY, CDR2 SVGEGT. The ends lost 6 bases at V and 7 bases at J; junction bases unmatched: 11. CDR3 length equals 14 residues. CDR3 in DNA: TGTGCCAGCAGCCGCGACTCTACGGGGGGGACCCAGTACTTC. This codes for CASSRDSTGGTQYF.

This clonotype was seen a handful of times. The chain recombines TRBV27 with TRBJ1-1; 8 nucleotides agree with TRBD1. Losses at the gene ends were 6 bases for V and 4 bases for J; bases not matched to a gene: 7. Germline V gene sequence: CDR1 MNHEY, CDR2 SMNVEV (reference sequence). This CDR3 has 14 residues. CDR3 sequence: CASRADRGPTEAFF. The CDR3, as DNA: TGTGCCAGCAGGGCAGACAGGGGTCCCACTGAAGCTTTCTTT.

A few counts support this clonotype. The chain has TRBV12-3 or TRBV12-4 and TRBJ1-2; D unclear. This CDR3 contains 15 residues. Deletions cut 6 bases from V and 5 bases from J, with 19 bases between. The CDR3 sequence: CASSHNLSGTYGYTF. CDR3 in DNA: TGTGCCAGCAGCCACAACCTCTCGGGTACATATGGCTACACCTTC.

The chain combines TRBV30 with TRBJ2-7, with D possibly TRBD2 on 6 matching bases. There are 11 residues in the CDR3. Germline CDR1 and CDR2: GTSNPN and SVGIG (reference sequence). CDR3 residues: CAGGIRNEQYF. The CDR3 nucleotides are TGTGCGGGGGGTATTCGTAATGAGCAGTACTTC.

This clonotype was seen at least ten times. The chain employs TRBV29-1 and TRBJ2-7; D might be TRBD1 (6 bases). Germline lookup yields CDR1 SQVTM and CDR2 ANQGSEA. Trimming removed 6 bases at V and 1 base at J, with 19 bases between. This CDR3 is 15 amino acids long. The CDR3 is CSVRGVRTASYEQYF. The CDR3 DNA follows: TGCAGCGTGCGTGGGGTGAGGACAGCGTCCTACGAGCAGTACTTC.

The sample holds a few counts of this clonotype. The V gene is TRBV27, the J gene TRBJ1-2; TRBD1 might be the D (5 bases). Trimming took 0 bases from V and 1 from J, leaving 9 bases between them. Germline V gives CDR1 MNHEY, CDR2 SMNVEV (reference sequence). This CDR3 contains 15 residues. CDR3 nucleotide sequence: TGTGCCAGCAGTTTATCATCGGGGGTTAACTATGGCTACACCTTC. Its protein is CASSLSSGVNYGYTF.